The 22 T cell receptor beta chains listed next were all sequenced from one sample in a study of T cell responses to AZD1222 COVID-19 vaccine. Sequencing used immunoSEQ multiplex PCR; TCRdb keeps in-frame clones, though not all of them. The repertoire has about 160,000 clones, 90% to 95% of them found once; the top ten carry over 4.5%. Here the sequenced sample was peripheral blood, taken 28 days after the second AZD1222 dose. The receptors originated from an adult who received the AZD1222 COVID-19 vaccine.

This sequence joins TRBV9 and TRBJ2-7; a possible D gene is TRBD1 (7 bases). V lost 4 bases, J lost 2 bases, and 19 bases lay in between. The CDR3 length is 16 residues. Germline loops: CDR1 SGDLS, CDR2 YYNGEE. Here the CDR3 DNA reads TGTGCCAGCAGCCCCAGGGGGGCAGCCCTGCCCTACGAGCAGTACTTC. This codes for CASSPRGAALPYEQYF.

The V and J genes are TRBV11-2 and TRBJ1-6, with 8 bases matching TRBD1. Germline V gene sequence: CDR1 SGHAT, CDR2 FQNNGV. V lost 0 bases to trimming and J lost 4 bases; unmatched junction nucleotides: 2. The CDR3 spans 16 residues. CDR3 coding DNA: TGTGCCAGCAGCTTAGAGGGACAGGTTTATAATTCACCCCTCCACTTT. Its translation is CASSLEGQVYNSPLHF.

The chain is built from TRBV5-1 and TRBJ2-1; weak D call: TRBD1 (5 bases). V lost 0 bases, J lost 6 bases, and 10 bases lay in between. The CDR3 has 14 residues. Germline CDR1 is SGHRS and CDR2 is YFSETQ. CDR3 bases: TGCGCCAGCAGCTTGGCCGGCAGGGTCAATGAGCAGTTCTTC. Translation gives CASSLAGRVNEQFF.

This chain joins TRBV19 and TRBJ2-7; D not resolved. Trimming took off 6 bases at V and 2 bases at J, with 23 bases between the two ends. Germline values: CDR1 LNHDA, CDR2 SQIVND (reference sequence). The CDR3 covers 17 residues. CDR3 sequence (DNA): TGTGCCAGTAGCGAGCAAAGACCCGAGACCGCTGCCTACGAGCAGTACTTC. This encodes CASSEQRPETAAYEQYF.

This chain links TRBV25-1 with TRBJ2-3; 7 bases agree with TRBD1. This CDR3 comprises 15 residues. The germline V gene has CDR1 MGHDK and CDR2 SYGVNS. The V and J ends lost 3 bases and 3 bases, in that order; junction bases with no gene match: 6. The CDR3 DNA sequence: TGTGCCAGCAGTGATTCAGGGGGTTGGACAGATACGCAGTATTTT. Its protein product is CASSDSGGWTDTQYF.

This clone was observed a single time. The chain is built from TRBV25-1 and TRBJ2-7; D is unresolved. Germline V CDR1 and CDR2: MGHDK, SYGVNS. Between the trimmed V and J ends, which lost 8 bases and 6 bases, there was a span of 11 bases. The CDR3 is made up of 11 amino acids. CDR3 sequence (DNA): TGTGCCAGCCGGCTCCAATTCGAGCAGTACTTC. Its translation is CASRLQFEQYF.

The chain uses TRBV5-4 and TRBJ2-2; a possible D gene is TRBD2 (5 bases). This CDR3 has 14 amino acids. CDR1 and CDR2 from the germline V gene are SGHNT and YYREEE (reference sequence). Trimming removed 2 bases from V and 5 bases from J, with 10 bases in between. In DNA, the CDR3 is TGTGCCAGCAGCTTTAGACTACAGACCGGGGAGCTGTTTTTT. It yields the protein CASSFRLQTGELFF.

The chain recombines TRBV5-5 with TRBJ2-6; possibly TRBD1 or TRBD2 for D (5 bases each). From germline, CDR1 is SGHKS and CDR2 YYEKEE (reference sequence). Trimming shortened V by 2 bases and J by 0 bases, and 12 bases separated the two germline ends. The length of the CDR3 is 17 residues. The CDR3 DNA reads TGTGCCAGCAGCTTACAGGCTCGGGACTCTGGGGCCAACGTCCTGACTTTC. It codes for CASSLQARDSGANVLTF.

In this sample, this clone turned up a few times. At one of its ends the junction is not consistent with the germline gene, which may arise from a read error. The chain uses TRBV5-1 and TRBJ2-1, with 7 bases aligning to TRBD1. The CDR3 runs to 16 residues. Germline values: CDR1 SGHRS, CDR2 YFSETQ. This CDR3 reads CASRRGSGQAYSEQFF. In nucleotides, the CDR3 is TGCGCCAGTCGACGTGGGAGTGGACAGGCCTACAGTGAGCAGTTCTTC.

The chain recombines TRBV27 with TRBJ2-4; D uncertain. Germline V lookup: CDR1 MNHEY, CDR2 SMNVEV (reference sequence). There are 15 residues in the CDR3. Trimming cost V 2 bases and J 7 bases, with 15 bases left between them. CDR3 in DNA: TGTGCCAGCAGTTTACCCAAAACCTTTGACAACATTCAGTACTTC. This sequence encodes CASSLPKTFDNIQYF.

This clone was counted a single time. The V gene is TRBV9, the J gene TRBJ2-7; D is unclear. Germline lookup yields CDR1 SGDLS and CDR2 YYNGEE. The V gene lost 5 bases and the J gene lost 1 base, with 13 bases spanning the gap. CDR3 length equals 14 residues. CDR3 DNA: TGTGCCAGCAGTCTGACGACGGAATCCTACGAGCAGTACTTC. Translating gives CASSLTTESYEQYF.

This clone was found once. This sequence joins TRBV5-5 and TRBJ1-2; D is uncertain. Germline CDR1 and CDR2: SGHKS and YYEKEE (reference sequence). The CDR3 runs to 13 residues. The V end was cut by 0 bases, the J end by 2 bases, with 5 bases between. The DNA of the CDR3 is TGTGCCAGCAGCTTGGGGGAAAACTATGGCTACACCTTC. Protein product: CASSLGENYGYTF.

J is TRBJ2-1 and V is TRBV6-5; D remains unclear. V was trimmed by 7 bases and J by 3 bases, leaving 7 bases between them. The V gene's germline CDR1 is MNHEY and CDR2 SVGAGI. The CDR3 has 12 amino acids. The CDR3 bases are TGTGCCAGCAATAACCTCTACAATGAGCAGTTCTTC. It is translated as CASNNLYNEQFF.

This clone came up a few times. This CDR3 reads CASRGDPYEQYF. DNA of the CDR3: TGTGCCAGCAGAGGAGACCCTTACGAGCAGTACTTC. This chain joins TRBV2 and TRBJ2-7; D is unresolved. Germline CDR1 SNHLY, CDR2 FYNNEI. This CDR3 contains 12 residues. V dropped 6 bases and J dropped 4 bases, with 10 bases sitting between them.

The chain recombines TRBV6-5 with TRBJ1-6, with 8 bases identical to TRBD1. The CDR3 loop spans 15 amino acids. The V and J ends lost 6 bases and 6 bases, in that order; junction bases with no gene match: 7. Germline V lookup: CDR1 MNHEY, CDR2 SVGAGI. The CDR3 spells CASRVDRGSNSPLHF. The CDR3 DNA reads as TGTGCCAGCAGGGTAGACAGGGGCAGTAATTCACCCCTCCACTTT.

The gene calls are TRBV10-3 and TRBJ2-7; TRBD1 matches at 8 bases. V shed 3 bases and J 2 bases; nucleotides not matched to a gene: 9. This CDR3 region has 16 residues. Germline lookup yields CDR1 ENHRY and CDR2 SYGVKD. The CDR3 DNA follows: TGTGCCATCAGTGATACCGGGACAGGCGATACCTACGAGCAGTACTTC. The encoded protein is CAISDTGTGDTYEQYF.

This chain uses TRBV6-1 with TRBJ1-2; tentative D call: TRBD1 (5 bases). The CDR3 covers 14 residues. V was cut by 3 bases and J by 4 bases, with 12 bases left in between. In germline, CDR1 is MNHNS, CDR2 SASEGT. Written as DNA, the CDR3 is TGTGCCAGCAGTGAGGGACGGAGGTCCTATGGCTACACCTTC. Amino acids: CASSEGRRSYGYTF.

The rearrangement links TRBV25-1 to TRBJ2-1, with TRBD2 matching over 14 bases. Germline loops: CDR1 MGHDK, CDR2 SYGVNS. V gave up 1 base and J gave up 6 bases; unmatched junction bases: 2. This CDR3 is built from 16 residues. CDR3 coding DNA: TGTGCCAGCAGTGAATGGGGACTAGCGGGAGCCAATGAGCAGTTCTTC. Its protein is CASSEWGLAGANEQFF.

The chain is built from TRBV14 and TRBJ1-2; 8 bases agree with TRBD1. This CDR3 region has 16 residues. The V gene end was trimmed by 4 bases and the J gene end by 4 bases; junction bases not matched to a gene: 11. Germline V gene lookup returns CDR1 SGHDN and CDR2 FVKESK. CDR3 coding DNA: TGTGCCAGCAGCCTTTCTGGGCAGGGGGCGATCTATGGCTACACCTTC. Its protein product is CASSLSGQGAIYGYTF.

The rearrangement uses TRBV7-9 and TRBJ2-7, with TRBD2 matching 11 bases. Germline V lookup: CDR1 SEHNR, CDR2 FQNEAQ (reference sequence). With V trimmed by 1 base and J by 0 bases, 5 bases remained unmatched. This CDR3 has 17 amino acids. In DNA, the CDR3 is TGTGCCAGCAGCTTAGGGACTAGCGGGCCTCTCTCCTACGAGCAGTACTTC. This codes for CASSLGTSGPLSYEQYF.

The rearrangement links TRBV29-1 to TRBJ2-1; 9 nucleotides line up with TRBD2. The CDR3 extends over 15 amino acids. J was trimmed by 3 bases and V by 6 bases; bases with no gene match: 9. Germline-derived CDR1 and CDR2 are SQVTM and ANQGSEA. CDR3 nucleotide sequence: TGCAGCGTGGGGATGGCGGGAGGGATCTACAATGAGCAGTTCTTC. Protein product: CSVGMAGGIYNEQFF.

The rearrangement uses TRBV6-6 and TRBJ2-3; D remains ambiguous. V lost 5 bases to trimming and J lost 6 bases, with 12 bases between them. CDR3 length: 13 residues. Germline V CDR1 and CDR2: MNHNY, SVGAGI (reference sequence). This CDR3 is CASSHTVLDTQYF. The CDR3 DNA sequence: TGTGCCAGCAGTCATACGGTGCTTGATACGCAGTATTTT.